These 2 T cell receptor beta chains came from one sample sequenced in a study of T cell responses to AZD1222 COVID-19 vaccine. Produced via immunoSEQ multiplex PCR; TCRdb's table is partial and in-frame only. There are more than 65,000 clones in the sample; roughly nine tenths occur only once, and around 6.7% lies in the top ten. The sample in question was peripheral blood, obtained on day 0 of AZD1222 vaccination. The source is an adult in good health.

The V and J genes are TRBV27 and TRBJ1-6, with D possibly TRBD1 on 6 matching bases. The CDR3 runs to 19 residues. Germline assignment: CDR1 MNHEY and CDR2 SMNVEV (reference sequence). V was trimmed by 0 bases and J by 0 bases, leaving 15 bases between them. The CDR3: CASSLSSGTWSSYNSPLHF. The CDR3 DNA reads TGTGCCAGCAGTTTATCCTCCGGGACATGGAGCTCCTATAATTCACCCCTCCACTTT.

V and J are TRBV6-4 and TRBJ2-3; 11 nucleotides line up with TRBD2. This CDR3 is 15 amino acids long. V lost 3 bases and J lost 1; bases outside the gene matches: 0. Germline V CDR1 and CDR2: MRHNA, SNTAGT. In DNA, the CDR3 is TGTGCCAGCAGTGAGACTAGCGGGGGCACAGATACGCAGTATTTT. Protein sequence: CASSETSGGTDTQYF.